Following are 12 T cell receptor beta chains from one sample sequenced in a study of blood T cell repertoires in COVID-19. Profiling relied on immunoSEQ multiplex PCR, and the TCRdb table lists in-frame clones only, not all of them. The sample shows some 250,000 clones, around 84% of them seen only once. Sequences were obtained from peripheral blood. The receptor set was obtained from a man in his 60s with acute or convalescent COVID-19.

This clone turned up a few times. The CDR3 coding sequence is TGTGCCAGCAGCCAAGATCGGGGACTAGCGGGAGTAACAGATACGCAGTATTTT. Protein: CASSQDRGLAGVTDTQYF. This chain links TRBV14 with TRBJ2-3; 14 bases line up with TRBD2. The germline CDR1 and CDR2 sequences are SGHDN and FVKESK. This CDR3 contains 18 residues. Trimming at V came to 0 bases and at J to 3 bases, leaving 5 bases not matched to a gene.

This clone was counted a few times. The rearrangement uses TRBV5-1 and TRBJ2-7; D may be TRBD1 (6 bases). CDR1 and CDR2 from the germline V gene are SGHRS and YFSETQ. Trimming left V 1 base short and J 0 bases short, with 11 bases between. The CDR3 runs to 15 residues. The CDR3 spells CASSLLGGFSYEQYF. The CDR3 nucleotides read TGCGCCAGCAGCTTGTTAGGGGGTTTCTCCTACGAGCAGTACTTC.

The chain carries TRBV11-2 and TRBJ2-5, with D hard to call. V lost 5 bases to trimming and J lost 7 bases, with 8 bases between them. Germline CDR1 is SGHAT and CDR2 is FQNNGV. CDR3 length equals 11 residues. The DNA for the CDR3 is TGTGCCAGCAGCCACGGCGGGACCCAGTACTTC. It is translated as CASSHGGTQYF. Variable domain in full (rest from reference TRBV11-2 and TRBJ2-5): EAGVAQSPRYKIIEKRQSVAFWCNPISGHATLYWYQQILGQGPKLLIQFQNNGVVDDSQLPKDRFSAERLKGVDSTLKIQPAKLEDSAVYLCASSHGGTQYFGPGTRLLVL.

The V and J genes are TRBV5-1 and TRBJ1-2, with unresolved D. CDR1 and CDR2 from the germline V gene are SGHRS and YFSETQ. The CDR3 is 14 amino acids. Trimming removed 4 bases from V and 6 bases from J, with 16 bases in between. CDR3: CASSLEIARNGYTF. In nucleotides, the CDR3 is TGCGCCAGCAGCCTGGAAATAGCGAGGAATGGCTACACCTTC.

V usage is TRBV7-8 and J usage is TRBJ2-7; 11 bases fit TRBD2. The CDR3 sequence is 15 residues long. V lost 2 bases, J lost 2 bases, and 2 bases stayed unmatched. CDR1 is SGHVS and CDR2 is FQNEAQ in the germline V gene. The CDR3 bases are TGTGCCAGCAGCTTAAGACTAGCGGGGACCTACGAGCAGTACTTC. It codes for CASSLRLAGTYEQYF.

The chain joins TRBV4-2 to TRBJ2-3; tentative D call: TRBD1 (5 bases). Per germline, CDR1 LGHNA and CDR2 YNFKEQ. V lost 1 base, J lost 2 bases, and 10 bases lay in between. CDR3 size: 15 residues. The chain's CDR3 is CASSQGGTITDTQYF. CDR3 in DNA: TGTGCCAGCAGCCAAGGGGGCACGATCACAGATACGCAGTATTTT.

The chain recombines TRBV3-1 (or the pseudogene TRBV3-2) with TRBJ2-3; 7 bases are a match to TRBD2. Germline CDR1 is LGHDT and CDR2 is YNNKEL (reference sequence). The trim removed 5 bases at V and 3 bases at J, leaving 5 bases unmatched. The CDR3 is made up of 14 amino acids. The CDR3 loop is CASSEAGRTDTQYF. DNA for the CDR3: TGTGCCAGCAGCGAAGCGGGGAGGACAGATACGCAGTATTTT.

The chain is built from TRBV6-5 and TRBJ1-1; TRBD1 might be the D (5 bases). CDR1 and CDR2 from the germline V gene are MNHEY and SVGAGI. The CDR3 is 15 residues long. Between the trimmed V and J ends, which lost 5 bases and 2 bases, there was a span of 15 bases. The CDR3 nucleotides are TGTGCCAGCAGTCCTATAGTCACAGGAAACACTGAAGCTTTCTTT. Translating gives CASSPIVTGNTEAFF.

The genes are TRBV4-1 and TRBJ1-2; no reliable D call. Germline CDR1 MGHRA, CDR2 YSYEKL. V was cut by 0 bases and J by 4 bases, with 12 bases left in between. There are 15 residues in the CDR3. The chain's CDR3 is CASSQESYGGYGYTF. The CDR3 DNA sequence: TGCGCCAGCAGCCAAGAATCATACGGTGGCTATGGCTACACCTTC.

CDR3 loop: CASSPTGGTGQGVYNEQFF. In nucleotides, the CDR3 is TGTGCCAGCTCACCCACCGGCGGAACGGGACAGGGAGTCTACAATGAGCAGTTCTTC. The chain couples TRBV18 to TRBJ2-1, with 9 bases fitting TRBD1. The CDR3 runs 19 residues. Germline loops: CDR1 KGHSH, CDR2 LQKENI. The V and J ends lost 3 bases and 3 bases, in that order; junction bases with no gene match: 15.

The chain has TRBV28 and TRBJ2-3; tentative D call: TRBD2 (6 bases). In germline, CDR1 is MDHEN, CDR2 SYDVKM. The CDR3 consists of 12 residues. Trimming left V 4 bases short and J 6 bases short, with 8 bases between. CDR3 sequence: CASSSGRDTQYF. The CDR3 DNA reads TGTGCCAGCAGTTCGGGGAGGGATACGCAGTATTTT.

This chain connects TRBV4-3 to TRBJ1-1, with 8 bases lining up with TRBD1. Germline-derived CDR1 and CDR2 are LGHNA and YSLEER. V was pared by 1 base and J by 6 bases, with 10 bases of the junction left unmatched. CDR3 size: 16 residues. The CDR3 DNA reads TGCGCCAGCAGCCAAGTGAATTCCAGGGGGCTCGCTGAAGCTTTCTTT. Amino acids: CASSQVNSRGLAEAFF.